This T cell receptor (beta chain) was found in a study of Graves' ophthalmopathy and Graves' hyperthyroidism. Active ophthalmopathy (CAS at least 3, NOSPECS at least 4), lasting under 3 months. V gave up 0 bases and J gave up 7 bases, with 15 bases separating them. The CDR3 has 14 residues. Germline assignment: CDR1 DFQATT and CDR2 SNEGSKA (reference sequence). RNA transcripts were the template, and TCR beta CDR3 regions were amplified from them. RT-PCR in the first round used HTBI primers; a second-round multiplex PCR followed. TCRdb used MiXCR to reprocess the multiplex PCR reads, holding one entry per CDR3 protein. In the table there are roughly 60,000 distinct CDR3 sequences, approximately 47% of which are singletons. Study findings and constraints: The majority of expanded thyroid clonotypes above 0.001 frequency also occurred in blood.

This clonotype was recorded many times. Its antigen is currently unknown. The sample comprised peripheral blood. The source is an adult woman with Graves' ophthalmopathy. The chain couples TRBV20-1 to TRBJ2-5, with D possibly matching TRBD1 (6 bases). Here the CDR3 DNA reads TGCAGTGCTAGAGATCGGGCTCCCAGGGGGACCCAGTACTTC. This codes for CSARDRAPRGTQYF.